This is a list of T cell receptor beta chains from one sample in a study of human T cells and chemical hapten exposure. A single record per CDR3 protein comes from TCRdb applying MiXCR to the RACE reads. The table has under 200,000 distinct CDR3 sequences, roughly 26% seen once. The sample in question was whole blood, obtained in connection with sensitization to the hapten diphenylcyclopropenone (DPC). These receptors originate from a woman aged 18 to 35 with alopecia areata. Some clones in this sample may be carry-over from other donors' samples. Each CDR3 is given with its conserved first and last residue. D genes are given only for firm matches. Clone size is given for some rows only: seen once, a few or many times, or a class if the clone is expanded.

cdr3_aa,cdr3_nt,cdr3_length,clone_size,j_call,d_call,v_call
CASSHPTGELFF,TGCGCCAGCAGCCACCCCACTGGGGAGCTGTTTTTT,12,few,TRBJ2-2,.,TRBV4-1
CAISRLAESTDTQYF,TGTGCCATCAGTAGACTAGCGGAAAGCACAGATACGCAGTATTTT,15,.,TRBJ2-3,TRBD2,TRBV10-3
CASSKTLVAVYQETQYF,TGTGCCAGCAGCAAAACTTTAGTCGCAGTGTACCAAGAGACCCAGTACTTC,17,.,TRBJ2-5,.,TRBV21-1
CSADGSGAGFEQYF,TGCAGTGCTGATGGGAGTGGTGCCGGGTTCGAGCAGTACTTC,14,.,TRBJ2-7,.,TRBV20-1
CASSFLREAYEQYF,TGTGCCAGCAGCTTCTTGCGGGAGGCCTACGAGCAGTACTTC,14,.,TRBJ2-7,TRBD2,TRBV7-8
CASSGSSIRWGDEQFF,TGTGCCAGCAGTGGTTCGTCGATTAGATGGGGGGATGAGCAGTTCTTC,16,.,TRBJ2-1,.,TRBV2
CASSYLQGNSPLHF,TGTGCCAGCAGTTACCTCCAGGGTAATTCACCCCTCCACTTT,14,.,TRBJ1-6,.,TRBV6-2/TRBV6-3
CASSTGTDNQPQHF,TGCGCCAGCAGCACCGGGACAGACAATCAGCCCCAGCATTTT,14,few,TRBJ1-5,TRBD1,TRBV4-3
CAISDRTSPPYEQYF,TGTGCCATCAGTGACCGGACTAGCCCTCCCTACGAGCAGTACTTC,15,once,TRBJ2-7,TRBD2,TRBV10-3
CASSAGQQFYGYTF,TGTGCCAGCAGCGCGGGACAGCAATTCTATGGCTACACCTTC,14,.,TRBJ1-2,TRBD1,TRBV9
CASSYARVPYNEQFF,TGTGCCAGCAGTTACGCCCGGGTCCCCTACAATGAGCAGTTCTTC,15,.,TRBJ2-1,.,TRBV6-6
CASISPRGRKTQYF,TGTGCCAGCATCTCACCGAGGGGGCGAAAAACCCAGTACTTC,14,.,TRBJ2-5,TRBD1,TRBV6-2/TRBV6-3
CASSEFTNEQFF,TGTGCCAGCAGCGAATTTACCAATGAGCAGTTCTTC,12,.,TRBJ2-1,.,TRBV9
CASSRGGNNSPLHF,TGTGCCAGCAGTCGAGGGGGGAATAATTCACCCCTCCACTTT,14,.,TRBJ1-6,.,TRBV27
CASSLVETGGAEAFF,TGTGCCAGCAGCTTGGTCGAGACAGGGGGGGCTGAAGCTTTCTTT,15,.,TRBJ1-1,TRBD1,TRBV7-2
CASSYSSGRGTGELFF,TGTGCCAGCAGTTACTCCAGCGGACGAGGCACCGGGGAGCTGTTTTTT,16,.,TRBJ2-2,.,TRBV6-6
CSAKRGPSTDTQYF,TGCAGTGCCAAGCGGGGGCCTAGCACAGATACGCAGTATTTT,14,few,TRBJ2-3,TRBD2,TRBV20-1
CASSAGTGRDF,TGTGCCAGCAGTGCAGGGACAGGGAGGGACTTC,11,.,TRBJ2-7,TRBD1,TRBV25-1
CASSLLGLTNEKLFF,TGCGCCAGCAGCCTTTTAGGGTTGACTAATGAAAAACTGTTTTTT,15,.,TRBJ1-4,.,TRBV4-1
CASSLALGANSPLHF,TGTGCCAGCAGCTTAGCGCTTGGAGCTAATTCACCCCTCCACTTT,15,.,TRBJ1-6,.,TRBV7-2
CASNSEGRYEQYF,TGTGCCAGCAACTCCGAAGGGAGATACGAGCAGTACTTC,13,few,TRBJ2-7,.,TRBV6-2/TRBV6-3
CASSPRSGTGGQPQHF,TGTGCCAGCAGCCCCCGGTCTGGGACAGGGGGTCAGCCCCAGCATTTT,16,.,TRBJ1-5,TRBD1,TRBV4-2
CASSGVGGDYGYTF,TGCGCCAGCAGCGGGGTTGGGGGAGACTATGGCTACACCTTC,14,.,TRBJ1-2,.,TRBV5-1
CATSGPQQQFF,TGTGCCACCAGTGGGCCTCAACAGCAGTTCTTC,11,few,TRBJ2-1,.,TRBV24-1
CAIAGTSGGSYNEQFF,TGTGCCATCGCGGGGACTAGCGGGGGTTCTTACAATGAGCAGTTCTTC,16,many,TRBJ2-1,TRBD2,TRBV10-3
CSARDLGGAEQYF,TGCAGTGCTAGAGATCTGGGGGGAGCCGAGCAGTACTTC,13,few,TRBJ2-7,.,TRBV20-1
CASSQEGQGSSYNSPLHF,TGTGCCAGCAGCCAAGAGGGACAGGGAAGCTCCTATAATTCACCCCTCCACTTT,18,.,TRBJ1-6,TRBD1,TRBV4-2
CASATFNLIRGGKYGYTF,TGTGCCAGCGCGACTTTCAACCTGATTAGGGGTGGGAAATATGGCTACACCTTC,18,.,TRBJ1-2,.,TRBV12-3/TRBV12-4
CASKSEGATYEQYF,TGTGCCAGCAAATCCGAGGGCGCTACCTACGAGCAGTACTTC,14,.,TRBJ2-7,.,TRBV7-9
CSVGTSGTNTGELFF,TGCAGCGTTGGGACTAGCGGAACCAACACCGGGGAGCTGTTTTTT,15,few,TRBJ2-2,TRBD2,TRBV29-1
CSVEGLAGGLTYEQYF,TGCAGCGTCGAGGGACTAGCGGGCGGACTCACCTACGAGCAGTACTTC,16,.,TRBJ2-7,TRBD2,TRBV29-1
CASSPTSGGTDTQYF,TGTGCCAGCTCACCCACTAGCGGGGGGACAGATACGCAGTATTTT,15,many,TRBJ2-3,TRBD2,TRBV18
CASSSNGGEQYF,TGTGCCAGCAGCTCAAATGGCGGTGAGCAGTACTTC,12,.,TRBJ2-7,.,TRBV9
CASSNGRKSQPQHF,TGTGCCAGCAGCAATGGCAGGAAGAGTCAGCCCCAGCATTTT,14,few,TRBJ1-5,.,TRBV21-1
CASRGSSRGTRANVLTF,TGCGCCAGCAGGGGGTCCTCCAGGGGGACTAGGGCCAACGTCCTGACTTTC,17,.,TRBJ2-6,.,TRBV4-1
CASSQAIGETQYF,TGCGCCAGCAGCCAAGCCATCGGGGAGACCCAGTACTTC,13,.,TRBJ2-5,.,TRBV4-1
CAISEGVTGGYEQYF,TGTGCCATCAGTGAGGGGGTGACAGGGGGCTACGAGCAGTACTTC,15,.,TRBJ2-7,TRBD1,TRBV10-3
CASSTGGRGGQSYEQYF,TGCGCCAGCAGCACCGGGGGACGGGGGGGCCAGTCCTACGAGCAGTACTTC,17,.,TRBJ2-7,TRBD2,TRBV5-1
CAISEAVLEQYF,TGTGCCATCAGTGAAGCTGTACTCGAGCAGTACTTC,12,.,TRBJ2-7,.,TRBV10-3
CSALQGYTEAFF,TGCAGTGCTCTACAGGGGTACACTGAAGCTTTCTTT,12,few,TRBJ1-1,TRBD1,TRBV20-1
CASSPDRAPNYGYTF,TGTGCCAGCTCACCGGACAGGGCTCCTAACTATGGCTACACCTTC,15,.,TRBJ1-2,TRBD1,TRBV18
CASTRMAIHRSQYF,TGTGCCAGCACCCGAATGGCCATTCATAGGTCGCAGTATTTT,14,few,TRBJ2-3,.,TRBV3-1